Listed below are T cell receptor beta chains from one sample, sequenced in a study of glioma-infiltrating T cells. TCRdb re-derived calls from the multiplex PCR reads in MiXCR, one entry per CDR3 protein. Among about 140,000 distinct CDR3 sequences, more than 35% were seen once, and the ten largest hold 20%. The sample consisted of glioma tissue, nonneoplastic brain tissue, or PBMCs (not recorded which). The receptors were sampled from a human donor with low-grade glioma or glioblastoma, undergoing nonglioma brain surgery, or in good health (not recorded which). Both conserved end residues are part of each CDR3. The order of the fields is clone size, D gene, J gene, V gene, CDR3 protein, CDR3 DNA. A D gene is named only where the DNA matches it firmly. The size field is filled for only some rows; it gives once, few, many or a size class.

NA TRBD1 TRBJ1-1 TRBV11-2 CASSARDSEAFF TGTGCCAGCAGCGCGCGGGACAGTGAAGCTTTCTTT
few NA TRBJ2-7 TRBV15 CATSDGPGVTYEQYF TGTGCCACCAGCGACGGGCCCGGGGTTACCTACGAGCAGTACTTC
many TRBD2 TRBJ2-3 TRBV6-2/TRBV6-3 CASSLGSGVPSDTQYF TGTGCCAGCAGTTTAGGTAGCGGGGTTCCTTCAGATACGCAGTATTTT
few NA TRBJ2-3 TRBV7-2 CASNSLVGTDTQYF TGTGCCAGCAACTCCCTCGTCGGCACAGATACGCAGTATTTT
few NA TRBJ2-7 TRBV11-2 CASSLVKGLGEQYF TGTGCCAGCAGCTTAGTCAAGGGGTTAGGCGAGCAGTACTTC
many NA TRBJ2-3 TRBV7-2 CASSARVLTDTQYF TGTGCCAGCAGCGCCCGGGTCCTCACAGATACGCAGTATTTT
many NA TRBJ1-2 TRBV12-3/TRBV12-4 CASSEGRVFEGYTF TGTGCCAGCAGTGAGGGACGTGTCTTTGAGGGCTACACCTTC
few NA TRBJ1-2 TRBV6-1 CASSLTLNYGYTF TGTGCCAGCAGTTTGACACTTAACTATGGCTACACCTTC
NA NA TRBJ1-4 TRBV6-1 CASSESERSNEKLFF TGTGCCAGCAGTGAATCGGAGAGGTCTAATGAAAAACTGTTTTTT
NA NA TRBJ1-1 TRBV10-2 CASSGPWKDTEAFF TGCGCCAGCAGTGGCCCCTGGAAGGACACTGAAGCTTTCTTT